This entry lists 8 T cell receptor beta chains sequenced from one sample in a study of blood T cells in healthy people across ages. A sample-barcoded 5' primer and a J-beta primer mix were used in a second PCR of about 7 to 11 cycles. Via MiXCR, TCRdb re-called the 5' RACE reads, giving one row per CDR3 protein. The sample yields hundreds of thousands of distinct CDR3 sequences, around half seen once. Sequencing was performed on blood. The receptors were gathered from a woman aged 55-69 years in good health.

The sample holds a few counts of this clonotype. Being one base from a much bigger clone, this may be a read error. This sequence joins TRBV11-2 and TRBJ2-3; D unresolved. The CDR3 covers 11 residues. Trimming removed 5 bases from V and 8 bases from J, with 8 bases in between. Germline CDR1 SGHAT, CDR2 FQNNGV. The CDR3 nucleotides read TGTGCCAGCAGCGACCAGCGTACGCAGTATTTT. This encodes CASSDQRTQYF.

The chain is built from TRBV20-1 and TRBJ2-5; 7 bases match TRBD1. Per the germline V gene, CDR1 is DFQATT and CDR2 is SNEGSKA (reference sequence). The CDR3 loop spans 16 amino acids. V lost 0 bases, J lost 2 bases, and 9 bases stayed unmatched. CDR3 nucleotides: TGCAGTGCTAGAGATCTCCGAGGACAGGTACAAGAGACCCAGTACTTC. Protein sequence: CSARDLRGQVQETQYF.

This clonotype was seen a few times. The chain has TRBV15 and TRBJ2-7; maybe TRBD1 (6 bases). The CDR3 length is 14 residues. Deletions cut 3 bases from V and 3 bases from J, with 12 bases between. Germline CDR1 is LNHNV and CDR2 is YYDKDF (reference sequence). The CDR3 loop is CATSRLTGIYEQYF. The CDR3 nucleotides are TGTGCCACCAGCAGGCTAACAGGGATCTACGAGCAGTACTTC. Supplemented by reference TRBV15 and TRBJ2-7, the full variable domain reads DAMVIQNPRYQVTQFGKPVTLSCSQTLNHNVMYWYQQKSSQAPKLLFHYYDKDFNNEADTPDNFQSRRPNTSFCFLDIRSPGLGDTAMYLCATSRLTGIYEQYFGPGTRLTVT.

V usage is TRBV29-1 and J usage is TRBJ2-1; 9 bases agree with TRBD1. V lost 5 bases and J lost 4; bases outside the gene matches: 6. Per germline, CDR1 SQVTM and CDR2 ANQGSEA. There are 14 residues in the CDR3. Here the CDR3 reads CSVSLDRGYNEQFF. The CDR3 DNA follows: TGCAGCGTTTCCTTGGACAGGGGTTACAATGAGCAGTTCTTC.

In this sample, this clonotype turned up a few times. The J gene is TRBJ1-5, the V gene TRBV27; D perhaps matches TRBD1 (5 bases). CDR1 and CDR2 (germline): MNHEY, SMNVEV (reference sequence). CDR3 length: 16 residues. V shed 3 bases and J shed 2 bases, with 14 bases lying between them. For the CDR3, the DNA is TGTGCCAGCAGTTTGACGGGGATGGGGGGCAATCAGCCCCAGCATTTT. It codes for CASSLTGMGGNQPQHF.

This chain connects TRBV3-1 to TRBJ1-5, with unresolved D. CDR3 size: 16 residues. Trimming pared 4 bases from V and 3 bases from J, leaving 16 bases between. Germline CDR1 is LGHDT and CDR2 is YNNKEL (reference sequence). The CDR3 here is CASSPFPAGHNQPQHF. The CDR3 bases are TGTGCCAGCAGCCCCTTCCCCGCAGGCCACAATCAGCCCCAGCATTTT.

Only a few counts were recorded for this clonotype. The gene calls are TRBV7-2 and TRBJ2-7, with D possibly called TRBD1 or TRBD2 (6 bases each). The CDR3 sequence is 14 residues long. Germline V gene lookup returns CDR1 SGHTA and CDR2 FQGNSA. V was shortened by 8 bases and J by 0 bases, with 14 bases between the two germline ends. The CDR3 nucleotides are TGTGCCAGCCGCCAAGGGGGGTTCTCCTACGAGCAGTACTTC. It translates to CASRQGGFSYEQYF.

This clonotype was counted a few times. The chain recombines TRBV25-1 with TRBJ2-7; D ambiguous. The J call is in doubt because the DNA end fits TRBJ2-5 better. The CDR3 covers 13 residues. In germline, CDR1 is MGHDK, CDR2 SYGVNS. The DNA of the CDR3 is TGTGCCAGCAGCCGTGGGTTTGCGGAGACCCAGTACTTC. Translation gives CASSRGFAETQYF.